What follows are 3 T cell receptor beta chains derived from one specimen sequenced in a study of shared clonotypes between healthy human individuals. TCRdb keeps only in-frame clones here, not all; method: immunoSEQ multiplex PCR. The sample lists hundreds of thousands of clones, 70% to 80% occurring once. Sequencing input: PBMCs. The receptors derive from a woman in her 40s in good health. Some clones in this sample may be carry-over from other donors' samples.

The chain carries TRBV27 and TRBJ2-5; 11 bases align to TRBD2. Germline assignment: CDR1 MNHEY and CDR2 SMNVEV (reference sequence). The CDR3 loop spans 16 amino acids. V was clipped by 4 bases and J by 3 bases; unmatched bases: 7. CDR3 sequence (DNA): TGTGCCAGCAGTTCTTGGATTAGCGGGAGGGAAGAGACCCAGTACTTC. It yields the protein CASSSWISGREETQYF.

This clone has only a few counts. The genes are TRBV28 and TRBJ2-5; maybe TRBD2 (5 bases). V was pared by 8 bases and J by 7 bases, with 17 bases between. The CDR3 totals 13 residues. CDR1 is MDHEN and CDR2 is SYDVKM in the germline V gene. The CDR3 sequence: CASARAAPGTQYF. The DNA of the CDR3 is TGTGCCAGCGCGCGAGCGGCCCCAGGGACCCAGTACTTC.

The V gene is TRBV7-8, the J gene TRBJ2-5, with 8 bases aligning to TRBD1. Trimming took 4 bases from V and 5 from J; bases not matched to a gene: 6. The CDR3 runs 14 residues. CDR1 and CDR2 from the germline V gene are SGHVS and FQNEAQ. The CDR3 bases are TGTGCCAGCAGCTACTCAGGGGGCTTGGAGACCCAGTACTTC. This encodes CASSYSGGLETQYF.